This T cell receptor beta chain is from a study of blood T cells in healthy people across ages. About the research overall: Capturing about one barcoded beta molecule per two T cells was achieved by template switching.

On this clonotype: The antigen remains unidentified.

Study-wide points: Age advanced and TCR beta diversity per million T cells fell, roughly linearly. Without sorted subsets, naive and antigen-experienced compartments could not be conclusively compared.

Those donating, healthy Caucasian individuals from Russia, were aged roughly 6 to 100. It was with a sample-barcoded 5' primer and a J-beta primer mix that a second PCR of roughly 7 to 12 cycles was run. From the 5' RACE reads, TCRdb called clonotypes with MiXCR, one entry per CDR3 protein. The table records 550,000 to 800,000 distinct CDR3 sequences, over 20% of them present only once. The CDR3 totals 13 residues. Germline loops: CDR1 SGDLS, CDR2 YYNGEE. V lost 2 bases and J 4 bases, leaving 9 bases between the germline ends. The sequence was obtained from a man between 65 and 85 years old in good health. The sample taken for sequencing was blood. This chain connects TRBV9 to TRBJ1-2, with a tentative D call TRBD1 (5 bases). Here the CDR3 reads CASSVQGAYGYTF. The CDR3, as DNA: TGTGCCAGCAGCGTTCAGGGAGCCTATGGCTACACCTTC.